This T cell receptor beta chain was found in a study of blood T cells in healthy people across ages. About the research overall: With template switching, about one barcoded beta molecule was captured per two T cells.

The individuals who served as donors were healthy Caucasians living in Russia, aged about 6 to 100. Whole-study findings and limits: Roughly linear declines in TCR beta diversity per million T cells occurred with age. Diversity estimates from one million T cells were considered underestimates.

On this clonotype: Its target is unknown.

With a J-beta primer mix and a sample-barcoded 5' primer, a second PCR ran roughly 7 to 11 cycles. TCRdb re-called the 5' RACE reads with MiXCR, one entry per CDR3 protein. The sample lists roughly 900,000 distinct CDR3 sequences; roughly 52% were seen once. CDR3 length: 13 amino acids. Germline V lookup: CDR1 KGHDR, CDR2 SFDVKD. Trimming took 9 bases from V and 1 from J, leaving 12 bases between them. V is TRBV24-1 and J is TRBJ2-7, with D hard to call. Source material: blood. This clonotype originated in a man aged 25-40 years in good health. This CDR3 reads CATLRPYSYEQYF. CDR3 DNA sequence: TGTGCCACCCTTAGGCCTTATTCCTACGAGCAGTACTTC.